This TCR beta chain was recovered during a study of blood T cells in healthy people across ages. The study, taken as a whole, reports: A strong correlation between TCR beta diversity and naive T cell percentage was seen.

This clonotype was counted a few times. Its target is unknown. Using a J-beta primer mix together with a sample-barcoded 5' primer, a second PCR was run for roughly 6 to 12 cycles. Each CDR3 protein gets one entry after TCRdb re-called the 5' RACE reads with MiXCR. The table has some 1.4 million distinct CDR3 sequences, around two fifths seen once. The sequenced sample consisted of blood. This TCR was recovered from a woman younger than 35 in good health.

The CDR3 DNA reads TGCGCCAGCAGCCAAGTAGGCCTAGCGGACGCCAAGGTTACGCAGTATTTT. Its translation is CASSQVGLADAKVTQYF. This chain links TRBV4-1 with TRBJ2-3; TRBD2 matches at 7 bases. The V and J ends lost 1 base and 8 bases, in that order; junction bases with no gene match: 15. Germline V gives CDR1 MGHRA, CDR2 YSYEKL. CDR3 length: 17 amino acids.